Below are 9 T cell receptor beta chains sequenced from a single sample in a study of Ad26.COV2.S vaccination and SARS-CoV-2 variants. The treatment: around 19 received Ad26.COV2.S at low or high dose, single or two shots; several received placebo; per-sample allocation not given. Collection of samples fell on day 63 after the first vaccine or placebo injection. Assay used: immunoSEQ multiplex PCR; TCRdb lists only in-frame clones, some missing. The sample includes 400,000 to 450,000 clones, 90% seen only once; the top ten take approximately 4.5%. The sequences come from peripheral blood, collected in a trial of Ad26.COV2.S vaccine versus placebo. These receptors were obtained from a person between 18 and 59 years old who received the Ad26.COV2.S COVID-19 vaccine or a placebo.

The chain recombines TRBV5-1 with TRBJ2-1, with TRBD1 matching over 9 bases. This CDR3 region has 14 residues. V was pared by 2 bases and J by 6 bases, with 3 bases of the junction left unmatched. Per germline, CDR1 SGHRS and CDR2 YFSETQ. The CDR3 DNA follows: TGCGCCAGCAGCTTTGGACAGGGGTTCAATGAGCAGTTCTTC. Its protein product is CASSFGQGFNEQFF.

V and J are TRBV6-5 and TRBJ2-7, with TRBD2 matching 11 bases. In germline, CDR1 is MNHEY, CDR2 SVGAGI. There are 15 residues in the CDR3. V dropped 4 bases and J dropped 5; count of bases not matched to a gene: 7. CDR3 bases: TGTGCCAGCAGTTCGACTAGCGGGACGGCGGACGAGCAGTACTTC. It specifies CASSSTSGTADEQYF.

This rearrangement joins TRBV27 to TRBJ2-7, with 10 bases fitting TRBD1. The J segment lost 6 bases and the V segment lost 7 bases, leaving 6 bases of the junction unmatched. CDR3 length: 13 residues. Germline CDR1 MNHEY, CDR2 SMNVEV (reference sequence). The CDR3 protein is CASMDRGFREQYF. The CDR3 DNA reads TGTGCCAGCATGGACAGGGGGTTTCGCGAGCAGTACTTC.

V is TRBV18 and J is TRBJ1-2, with D uncertain. V was pared by 3 bases and J by 3 bases, with 8 bases between. The CDR3 is made up of 13 amino acids. Germline V gene data show CDR1 as KGHSH and CDR2 as LQKENI. This chain's CDR3 is CASSPGRHYGYTF. The DNA of the CDR3 is TGTGCCAGCTCACCGGGCAGACACTATGGCTACACCTTC.

The rearrangement uses TRBV30 and TRBJ1-4; D may be TRBD1 (6 bases). The V end lost 3 bases, the J end lost 6 bases, and 14 bases lay between the germline ends. Germline values: CDR1 GTSNPN, CDR2 SVGIG (reference sequence). The CDR3 consists of 14 residues. Here the CDR3 DNA reads TGTGCCTGGAGGACCGGGGGGGCGGATGAAAAACTGTTTTTT. Translated: CAWRTGGADEKLFF.

This chain connects TRBV11-2 to TRBJ2-1; no definite D call. CDR3 length: 12 residues. Trimming cost V 5 bases and J 3 bases, with 5 bases left between them. CDR1 and CDR2 from the germline V gene are SGHAT and FQNNGV. The CDR3 nucleotides read TGTGCCAGCAGCCCCAACTACAATGAGCAGTTCTTC. Protein: CASSPNYNEQFF.

This rearrangement joins TRBV11-2 to TRBJ2-3; D gene unclear. From germline, CDR1 is SGHAT and CDR2 FQNNGV. V gave up 1 base and J gave up 8 bases, with 16 bases separating them. The CDR3 totals 15 residues. CDR3 DNA: TGTGCCAGCAGCTTAGGAAGAGGATTGTCAAGTACGCAGTATTTT. It codes for CASSLGRGLSSTQYF. The whole variable domain, filled in from reference TRBV11-2 and TRBJ2-3, reads EAGVAQSPRYKIIEKRQSVAFWCNPISGHATLYWYQQILGQGPKLLIQFQNNGVVDDSQLPKDRFSAERLKGVDSTLKIQPAKLEDSAVYLCASSLGRGLSSTQYFGPGTRLTVL.

This chain joins TRBV6-2 or TRBV6-3 and TRBJ2-1; TRBD2 aligns across 8 bases. Germline V gene sequence: CDR1 MNHEY, CDR2 SVGEGT. CDR3 size: 14 residues. V lost 2 bases, J lost 5 bases, and 2 bases stayed unmatched. CDR3 in DNA: TGTGCCAGCAGTTACGGGACTAGGGACAATGAGCAGTTCTTC. Protein sequence: CASSYGTRDNEQFF.

J is TRBJ1-1 and V is TRBV28; 9 bases fit TRBD1. Losses at the gene ends were 8 bases for V and 0 bases for J; bases not matched to a gene: 7. The germline V gene encodes CDR1 MDHEN and CDR2 SYDVKM. CDR3 length: 15 amino acids. The CDR3 nucleotides read TGTGCCAGCCGCCGACAGGGGGGGATGAACACTGAAGCTTTCTTT. Residues: CASRRQGGMNTEAFF.